This T cell receptor (beta chain) was captured by sequencing in a study of Ad26.COV2.S vaccination and SARS-CoV-2 variants. Findings of the study overall: Researchers cautioned that TCR breadth and depth analyses may have underestimated total T cell responses. It was vaccine recipients, not placebo recipients, who had the higher spike-specific TCR breadth.

The CDR3 consists of 14 residues. J lost 2 bases, V lost 7 bases, and 9 bases had no gene match. Per germline, CDR1 SQVTM and CDR2 ANQGSEA. Treatment defined: around 19 received Ad26.COV2.S at low or high dose, single or two shots; several received placebo; per-sample allocation not given. Following the first vaccine or placebo injection, samples were taken on day 63. Repertoires were generated with immunoSEQ multiplex PCR, while TCRdb's copy carries only in-frame clones and drops some. The table records about 320,000 clones, around 90% of them present only once. As regards this clone: The antigen is undetermined.

This material consisted of peripheral blood, taken in a trial of Ad26.COV2.S vaccine versus placebo. This TCR derives from a person between 18 and 65 years old who received the Ad26.COV2.S COVID-19 vaccine or a placebo. The chain is built from TRBV29-1 and TRBJ2-3, with 7 nucleotides matching TRBD1. The CDR3 nucleotides are TGCAGCGGGGGGCTTAGGGGGCCCACAGATACGCAGTATTTT. It translates to CSGGLRGPTDTQYF.